The rows below give T cell receptor beta chains drawn from one sample of a study of blood T cell repertoires in COVID-19. Clones were sequenced by immunoSEQ multiplex PCR, and TCRdb holds only the in-frame ones, with some missing. The sample has roughly 120,000 clones, over 60% seen once; the top ten hold 16%. Sequencing was done on a sample of peripheral blood. Receptors originate from an elderly woman with active or convalescent COVID-19. Each CDR3 is given with its conserved first and last residue. Fields, in order: V gene, D gene, clone size, J gene, CDR3 length, CDR3 DNA, CDR3 protein. The D gene is left open where the match is weak. For some rows the clone size is stated as once, few or many, or as a class when expanded; others skip it.

v_gene: TRBV9
d_gene: -
abundance: -
j_gene: TRBJ1-3
len: 16
CDR3nt: TGTGCCAGCAGCGTAGACGGGGTTTTTTCTGGAAACACCATATATTTT
CDR3aa: CASSVDGVFSGNTIYF

v_gene: TRBV15
d_gene: -
abundance: -
j_gene: TRBJ2-3
len: 19
CDR3nt: TGTGCCACCAAGCAGGCGGCCGGGCGGGGCCTTAACACCACAGATACGCAGTATTTT
CDR3aa: CATKQAAGRGLNTTDTQYF

v_gene: TRBV27
d_gene: -
abundance: once
j_gene: TRBJ1-1
len: 15
CDR3nt: TGTGCCAGCAGTTTAATCGGAGCTATGAACACTGAAGCTTTCTTT
CDR3aa: CASSLIGAMNTEAFF

v_gene: TRBV18
d_gene: -
abundance: once
j_gene: TRBJ1-4
len: 14
CDR3nt: TGTGCCAGCTCACCATCAGCAACTAATGAAAAACTGTTTTTT
CDR3aa: CASSPSATNEKLFF

v_gene: TRBV5-1
d_gene: -
abundance: -
j_gene: TRBJ2-7
len: 16
CDR3nt: TGCGCCAGCAGCTCTGGCTCGGGTCTCAGCGGATACGAGCAGTACTTC
CDR3aa: CASSSGSGLSGYEQYF

v_gene: TRBV6-6
d_gene: TRBD2
abundance: -
j_gene: TRBJ2-5
len: 16
CDR3nt: TGTGCCAGCAGTTACTCCGGACTAGCGGAACAAGAGACCCAGTACTTC
CDR3aa: CASSYSGLAEQETQYF

v_gene: TRBV2
d_gene: TRBD2
abundance: -
j_gene: TRBJ2-2
len: 16
CDR3nt: TGTGCCAGCTGCCAAGCGGGAGGGCCCGGGACCGGGGAGCTGTTTTTT
CDR3aa: CASCQAGGPGTGELFF

v_gene: TRBV14
d_gene: TRBD2
abundance: -
j_gene: TRBJ2-5
len: 18
CDR3nt: TGTGCCAGCAGCCGAGGACTAGCGGGAGGCCTCCGTAAAGAGACCCAGTACTTC
CDR3aa: CASSRGLAGGLRKETQYF

v_gene: TRBV5-1
d_gene: TRBD1
abundance: -
j_gene: TRBJ1-6
len: 16
CDR3nt: TGCGCCAGCAGCCCGACCCCGGGACAGAATAATTCACCCCTCCACTTT
CDR3aa: CASSPTPGQNNSPLHF

v_gene: TRBV10-3
d_gene: TRBD2
abundance: -
j_gene: TRBJ2-3
len: 15
CDR3nt: TGTGCCACGACTAGCGGGGGCCCAGGCACAGATACGCAGTATTTT
CDR3aa: CATTSGGPGTDTQYF

v_gene: TRBV9
d_gene: -
abundance: -
j_gene: TRBJ2-1
len: 11
CDR3nt: TGTGCCAGCAGCGTACTTGGCGAGCAGTTCTTC
CDR3aa: CASSVLGEQFF

v_gene: TRBV28
d_gene: -
abundance: -
j_gene: TRBJ2-7
len: 11
CDR3nt: TGTGCCAGCAGTTCCACCTACGAGCAGTACTTC
CDR3aa: CASSSTYEQYF

v_gene: TRBV4-2
d_gene: TRBD1
abundance: -
j_gene: TRBJ2-5
len: 16
CDR3nt: TGTGCCAGCAGCCAACTAGCAGGACAGGGGTTTAAGACCCAGTACTTC
CDR3aa: CASSQLAGQGFKTQYF

v_gene: TRBV5-1
d_gene: -
abundance: once
j_gene: TRBJ2-2
len: 13
CDR3nt: TGCGCCAGCAGCTTGGTCCAAACCGGGGAGCTGTTTTTT
CDR3aa: CASSLVQTGELFF

v_gene: TRBV5-1
d_gene: TRBD2
abundance: once
j_gene: TRBJ2-1
len: 16
CDR3nt: TGCGCCAGCAGCTTCACAGCGGGGGGAACTTTCAATGAGCAGTTCTTC
CDR3aa: CASSFTAGGTFNEQFF

v_gene: TRBV27
d_gene: TRBD2
abundance: -
j_gene: TRBJ2-7
len: 14
CDR3nt: TGTGCCAGCAGGAGAACTAGCGGACTATACGAGCAGTACTTC
CDR3aa: CASRRTSGLYEQYF

v_gene: TRBV10-3
d_gene: -
abundance: -
j_gene: TRBJ1-5
len: 14
CDR3nt: TGTGCCATCAGTGAGGTAAGGGAGAGACAGCCCCAGCATTTT
CDR3aa: CAISEVRERQPQHF

v_gene: TRBV5-1
d_gene: -
abundance: -
j_gene: TRBJ2-1
len: 15
CDR3nt: TGCGCCAGCAGCTTGGAGGGCAGGGAATACAATGAGCAGTTCTTC
CDR3aa: CASSLEGREYNEQFF

v_gene: TRBV5-1
d_gene: TRBD1
abundance: -
j_gene: TRBJ2-7
len: 15
CDR3nt: TGCGCCAGCAGCCTGGACAGGGCCATGACCTACGAGCAGTACTTC
CDR3aa: CASSLDRAMTYEQYF

v_gene: TRBV6-2/TRBV6-3
d_gene: -
abundance: -
j_gene: TRBJ1-2
len: 14
CDR3nt: TGTGCCAGCAGCCGGGCGGGAGAGGGCTATGGCTACACCTTC
CDR3aa: CASSRAGEGYGYTF

v_gene: TRBV6-6
d_gene: TRBD2
abundance: -
j_gene: TRBJ2-1
len: 15
CDR3nt: TGTGCCAGCAGTTACGAGCGGGAGAGCCTCAATGAGCAGTTCTTC
CDR3aa: CASSYERESLNEQFF

v_gene: TRBV4-1
d_gene: -
abundance: -
j_gene: TRBJ2-1
len: 15
CDR3nt: TGCGCCAGCAGCCAAGAATTAGCCCCTGGGTATGAGCAGTTCTTC
CDR3aa: CASSQELAPGYEQFF

v_gene: TRBV4-2
d_gene: -
abundance: -
j_gene: TRBJ1-2
len: 17
CDR3nt: TGTGCCAGCAGCCTGCCGATACAGGGCACAACTAACTATGGCTACACCTTC
CDR3aa: CASSLPIQGTTNYGYTF

v_gene: TRBV5-6
d_gene: -
abundance: medium-sized
j_gene: TRBJ1-1
len: 12
CDR3nt: TGTGCCAGCAGCTTGAGAGGGACTGAAGCTTTCTTT
CDR3aa: CASSLRGTEAFF

v_gene: TRBV4-3
d_gene: -
abundance: -
j_gene: TRBJ2-2
len: 14
CDR3nt: TGCGCCAGCAGGAGGGAGAGGGACACCGGGGAGCTGTTTTTT
CDR3aa: CASRRERDTGELFF

v_gene: TRBV27
d_gene: -
abundance: -
j_gene: TRBJ1-2
len: 15
CDR3nt: TGTGCCAGCAGTTCGACATACAGGGTATCCGATGGCTACACCTTC
CDR3aa: CASSSTYRVSDGYTF

v_gene: TRBV28
d_gene: -
abundance: -
j_gene: TRBJ2-3
len: 15
CDR3nt: TGTGCCAGCAGCTGGGGAGGAACTCCGACAGATACGCAGTATTTT
CDR3aa: CASSWGGTPTDTQYF

v_gene: TRBV27
d_gene: TRBD1
abundance: few
j_gene: TRBJ1-5
len: 15
CDR3nt: TGTGCCAGCAGGACGGGGACAGGGGGCAATCAGCCCCAGCATTTT
CDR3aa: CASRTGTGGNQPQHF

v_gene: TRBV27
d_gene: -
abundance: -
j_gene: TRBJ1-3
len: 14
CDR3nt: TGTGCCAGCAGTAGGGGGTCCTCTGGAAACACCATATATTTT
CDR3aa: CASSRGSSGNTIYF

v_gene: TRBV2
d_gene: -
abundance: -
j_gene: TRBJ1-4
len: 15
CDR3nt: TGTGCCAGCAGCGGCCGGGCCTCGGAGGGTGAAAAACTGTTTTTT
CDR3aa: CASSGRASEGEKLFF

v_gene: TRBV27
d_gene: -
abundance: -
j_gene: TRBJ2-1
len: 17
CDR3nt: TGTGCCAGCAGTTTATCGCCATACGGGAGAAACTACAATGAGCAGTTCTTC
CDR3aa: CASSLSPYGRNYNEQFF

v_gene: TRBV6-4
d_gene: TRBD1
abundance: -
j_gene: TRBJ1-1
len: 13
CDR3nt: TGTGCCAGCAGTGACTCAGTGGGACAGATAACTTTCTTT
CDR3aa: CASSDSVGQITFF

v_gene: TRBV14
d_gene: -
abundance: -
j_gene: TRBJ2-5
len: 17
CDR3nt: TGTGCCAGCAGCCAAGGCTACTTCAGCGGTAACCCAAGTCAGAAGTACTTC
CDR3aa: CASSQGYFSGNPSQKYF